This T cell receptor (beta chain) comes out of a study of T-cell memory formation after mild COVID-19. A 5'RACE reaction primed in the constant segment made cDNA libraries of TCR alpha and TCR beta, and these carried sample barcodes and UMIs. MiXCR, run by TCRdb on the 5' RACE reads, gives a single entry per CDR3 protein. This table holds about 420,000 distinct CDR3 sequences, about 25% found once. V lost 4 bases and J 2 bases, leaving 9 bases between the germline ends. The V gene's germline CDR1 is SQVTM and CDR2 ANQGSEA. The CDR3 length is 13 residues. V and J are TRBV29-1 and TRBJ2-1, with unresolved D. The sequencing sample was made of PBMCs or a T cell subset sorted from them (not recorded which). The receptor was derived from an adult woman who had mild COVID-19 (a few samples of this study predate the infection). Cell type and time point are not known. The DNA for the CDR3 is TGCAGCGTTGGGACCGACACCTACAATGAGCAGTTCTTC. This sequence encodes CSVGTDTYNEQFF.